Here is one TCR beta chain with its context. Trimming took 2 bases from V and 1 from J, leaving 20 bases between them. The germline V gene encodes CDR1 SNHLY and CDR2 FYNNEI. The CDR3 runs 18 residues. These data belong to a study of OX40 agonist ivuxolimab in advanced cancers. Only in-frame clones appear in the TCRdb table, and some are missing; sequencing was by immunoSEQ multiplex PCR. The repertoire holds 70,000 or so clones, with roughly nine tenths as singletons. Sequences were derived from CD4+ or CD8+ T cells sorted from blood, sampled in a trial of the OX40 agonist ivuxolimab. This receptor was obtained from an adult with an advanced solid tumor such as melanoma, head and neck, liver or kidney cancer. The chain combines TRBV2 with TRBJ1-2; D is perhaps TRBD1 (5 bases). The CDR3 region is CASSEFGIGTAGNYGYTF. The CDR3 bases are TGTGCCAGCAGTGAATTCGGAATTGGGACGGCCGGTAACTATGGCTACACCTTC.